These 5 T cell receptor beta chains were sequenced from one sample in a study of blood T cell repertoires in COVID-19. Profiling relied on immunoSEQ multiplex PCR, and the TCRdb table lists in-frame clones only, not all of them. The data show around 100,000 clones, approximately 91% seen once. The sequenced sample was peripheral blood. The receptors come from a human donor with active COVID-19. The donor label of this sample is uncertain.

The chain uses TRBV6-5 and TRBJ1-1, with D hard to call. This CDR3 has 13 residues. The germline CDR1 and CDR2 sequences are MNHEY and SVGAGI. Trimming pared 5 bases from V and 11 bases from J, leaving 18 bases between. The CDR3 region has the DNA TGTGCCAGCAGTCCTCAGGACGCCGGAGGGGCTTTCTTT. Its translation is CASSPQDAGGAFF.

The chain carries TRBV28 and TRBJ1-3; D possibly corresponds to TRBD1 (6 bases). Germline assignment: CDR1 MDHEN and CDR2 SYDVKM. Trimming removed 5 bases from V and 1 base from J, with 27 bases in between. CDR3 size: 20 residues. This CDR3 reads CASSPPPFQDRHSSGNTIYF. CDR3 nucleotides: TGTGCCAGCAGTCCCCCCCCTTTTCAGGACAGACATTCTTCTGGAAACACCATATATTTT.

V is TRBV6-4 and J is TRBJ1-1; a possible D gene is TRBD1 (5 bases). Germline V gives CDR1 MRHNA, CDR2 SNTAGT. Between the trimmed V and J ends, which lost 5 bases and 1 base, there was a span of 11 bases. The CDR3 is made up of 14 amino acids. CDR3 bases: TGTGCCAGCAGTTTCTCGACAGAGAACACTGAAGCTTTCTTT. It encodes CASSFSTENTEAFF.

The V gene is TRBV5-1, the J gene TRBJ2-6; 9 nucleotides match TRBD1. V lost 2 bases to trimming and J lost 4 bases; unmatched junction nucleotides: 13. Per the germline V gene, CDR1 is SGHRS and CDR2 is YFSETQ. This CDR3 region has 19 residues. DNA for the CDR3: TGCGCCAGCAGCTTCGGGACAGGGAGCGGTATGTCCGGGGCCAACGTCCTGACTTTC. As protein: CASSFGTGSGMSGANVLTF. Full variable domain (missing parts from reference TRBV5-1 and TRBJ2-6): KAGVTQTPRYLIKTRGQQVTLSCSPISGHRSVSWYQQTPGQGLQFLFEYFSETQRNKGNFPGRFSGRQFSNSRSEMNVSTLELGDSALYLCASSFGTGSGMSGANVLTFGAGSRLTVL.

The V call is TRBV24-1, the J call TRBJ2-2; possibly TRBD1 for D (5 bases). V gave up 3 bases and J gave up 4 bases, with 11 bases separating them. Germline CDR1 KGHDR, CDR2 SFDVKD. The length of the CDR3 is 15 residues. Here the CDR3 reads CATSDAGQGTGELFF. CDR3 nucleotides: TGTGCCACCAGTGATGCCGGTCAGGGCACCGGGGAGCTGTTTTTT.